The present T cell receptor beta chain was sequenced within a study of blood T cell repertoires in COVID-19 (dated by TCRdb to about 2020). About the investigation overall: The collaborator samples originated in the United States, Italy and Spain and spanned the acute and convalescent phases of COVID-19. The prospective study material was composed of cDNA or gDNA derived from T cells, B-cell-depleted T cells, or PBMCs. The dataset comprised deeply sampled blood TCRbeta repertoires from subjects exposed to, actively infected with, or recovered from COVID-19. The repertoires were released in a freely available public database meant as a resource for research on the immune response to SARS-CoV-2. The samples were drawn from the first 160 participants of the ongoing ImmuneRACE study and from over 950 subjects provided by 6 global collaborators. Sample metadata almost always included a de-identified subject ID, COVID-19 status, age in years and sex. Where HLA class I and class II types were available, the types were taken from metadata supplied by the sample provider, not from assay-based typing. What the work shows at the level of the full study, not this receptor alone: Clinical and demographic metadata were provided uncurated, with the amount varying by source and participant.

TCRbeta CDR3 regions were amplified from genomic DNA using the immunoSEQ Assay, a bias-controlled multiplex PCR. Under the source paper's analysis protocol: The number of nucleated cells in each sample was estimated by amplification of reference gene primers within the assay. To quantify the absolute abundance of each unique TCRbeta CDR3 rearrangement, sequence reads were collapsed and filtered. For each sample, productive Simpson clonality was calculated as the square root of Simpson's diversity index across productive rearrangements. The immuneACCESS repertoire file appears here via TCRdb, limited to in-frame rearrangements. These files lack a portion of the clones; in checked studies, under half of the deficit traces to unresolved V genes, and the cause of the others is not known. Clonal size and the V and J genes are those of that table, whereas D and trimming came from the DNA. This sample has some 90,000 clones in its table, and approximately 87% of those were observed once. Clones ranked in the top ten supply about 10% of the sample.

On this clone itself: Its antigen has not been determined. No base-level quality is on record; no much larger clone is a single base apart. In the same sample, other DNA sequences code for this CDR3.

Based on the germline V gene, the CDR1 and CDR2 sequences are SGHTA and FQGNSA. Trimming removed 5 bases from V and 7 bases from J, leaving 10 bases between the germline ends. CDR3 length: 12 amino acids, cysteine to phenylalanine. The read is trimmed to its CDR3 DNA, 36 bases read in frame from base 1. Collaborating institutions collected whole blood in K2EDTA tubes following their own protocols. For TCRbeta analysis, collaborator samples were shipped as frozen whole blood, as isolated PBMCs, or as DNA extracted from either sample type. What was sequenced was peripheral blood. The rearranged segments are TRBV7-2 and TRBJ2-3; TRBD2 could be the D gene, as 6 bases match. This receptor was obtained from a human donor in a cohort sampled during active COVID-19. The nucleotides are TGTGCCAGCAGCCTAGGACTAAATACGCAGTATTTT. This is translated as CASSLGLNTQYF.